What follows are 2 T cell receptor beta chains derived from one specimen sequenced in a study of PD-L1 blockade in urothelial cancer. Generated by immunoSEQ multiplex PCR, the TCRdb table keeps only in-frame clones and is missing some. Of approximately 38,000 clones listed, roughly 89% are singletons. The sample in question was PBMCs, obtained around atezolizumab (anti-PD-L1) treatment. Receptors were obtained from a man between 60 and 75 years old with urothelial cancer.

The chain combines TRBV7-3 with TRBJ1-2; D is perhaps TRBD1 (5 bases). Between the trimmed V and J ends, which lost 1 base and 5 bases, there was a span of 8 bases. Germline V gene sequence: CDR1 SGHTA, CDR2 FQGTGA. This CDR3 is built from 13 residues. CDR3 loop: CASSLNPGYGYTF. CDR3 bases: TGTGCCAGCAGCTTAAATCCAGGGTATGGCTACACCTTC.

This rearrangement joins TRBV28 to TRBJ1-5; TRBD1 matches 10 bases. V shed 1 base, J shed 8 bases, and the junction held 5 bases outside the gene matches. Germline V gene sequence: CDR1 MDHEN, CDR2 SYDVKM. CDR3 length: 15 amino acids. In DNA form, the CDR3 reads TGTGCCAGCAGTTTATTGGGACAGGGGAGGAAGCCCCAGCATTTT. It specifies CASSLLGQGRKPQHF.